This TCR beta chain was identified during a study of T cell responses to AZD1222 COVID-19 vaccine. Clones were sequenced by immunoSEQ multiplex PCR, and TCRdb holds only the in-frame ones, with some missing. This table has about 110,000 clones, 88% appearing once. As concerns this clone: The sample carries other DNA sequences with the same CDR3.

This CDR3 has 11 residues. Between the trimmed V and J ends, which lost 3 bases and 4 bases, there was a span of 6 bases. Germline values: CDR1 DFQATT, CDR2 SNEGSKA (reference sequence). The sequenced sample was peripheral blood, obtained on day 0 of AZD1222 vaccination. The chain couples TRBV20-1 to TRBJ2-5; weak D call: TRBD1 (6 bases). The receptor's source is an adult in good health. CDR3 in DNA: TGCAGTGCTAGGACAGGAGAGACCCAGTACTTC. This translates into CSARTGETQYF.